One and the same sample provided the 18 T cell receptor beta chains below, sequenced in a study of shared clonotypes between healthy human individuals (dated by TCRdb to 2020 to 2022). Preparation of the library involved the immunoSEQ multiplex PCR assay. This is the immuneACCESS table as TCRdb keeps it, with only in-frame sequences that have V and J called. A part of the clones is gone; compared with another copy, unresolved V genes explain less than half, and the rest is unexplained. For this sample the table gives roughly 640,000 clones, of which about 97% were detected only once. The ten top clones hold 0.045% to 0.06% of the sample. The sequenced material came from naive CD4+ T cells sorted from blood. The cell subset or site label for this specimen denotes: CD45RA+ positively selected. The receptors stem from a woman between 25 and 40 years old in good health.

The DNA for the CDR3 is TGTGCCAGCAGCCCAGGCAATCCTAGACTAGCGCCGAGCACAGATACGCAGTATTTT. It translates to CASSPGNPRLAPSTDTQYF. The chain uses TRBV9 and TRBJ2-3; 8 bases fit TRBD2. CDR1 and CDR2 from the germline V gene are SGDLS and YYNGEE. J lost 0 bases, V lost 4 bases, and 16 bases had no gene match. The CDR3 length is 19 residues.

The V call is TRBV19, the J call TRBJ1-4; 7 positions match TRBD1. J gave up 8 bases and V 6 bases, and 6 bases lay outside the gene matches. The germline V gene encodes CDR1 LNHDA and CDR2 SQIVND (reference sequence). This CDR3 comprises 13 residues. The CDR3 spells CASRRQGAEKLFF. The CDR3 DNA follows: TGTGCCAGTAGGAGACAGGGCGCCGAAAAACTGTTTTTT. Full variable domain (remainder filled in from reference TRBV19 and TRBJ1-4): DGGITQSPKYLFRKEGQNVTLSCEQNLNHDAMYWYRQDPGQGLRLIYYSQIVNDFQKGDIAEGYSVSREKKESFPLTVTSAQKNPTAFYLCASRRQGAEKLFFGSGTQLSVL.

This chain links TRBV14 with TRBJ1-3, with a possible D match to TRBD1 (6 bases). The ends were cut back, 4 bases at V and 0 bases at J, with 13 bases in the middle. CDR3 length: 16 residues. CDR1 SGHDN and CDR2 FVKESK come from the germline V gene. CDR3 region: CASSRMDRSSGNTIYF. In DNA, the CDR3 is TGTGCCAGCAGCCGAATGGACAGATCCTCTGGAAACACCATATATTTT.

The chain links TRBV10-3 to TRBJ2-2; D uncertain. Germline CDR1 is ENHRY and CDR2 is SYGVKD. The CDR3 spans 13 residues. V gave up 7 bases and J gave up 3 bases, with 9 bases separating them. The CDR3 is CAIMWSDTGELFF. CDR3 DNA sequence: TGTGCCATCATGTGGTCCGACACCGGGGAGCTGTTTTTT.

The chain combines TRBV5-5 with TRBJ1-4; 10 positions agree with TRBD1. The CDR3 runs to 17 residues. After removal of 0 bases from V and 3 bases from J, the junction contained 5 bases not matched to a gene. CDR1 is SGHKS, CDR2 YYEKEE, per germline (reference sequence). The CDR3 DNA reads as TGTGCCAGCAGCTTGGCGACAGGGGGCTTCTCTAATGAAAAACTGTTTTTT. Its translation is CASSLATGGFSNEKLFF.

This clone was seen only once. The V gene is TRBV27, the J gene TRBJ2-7; TRBD2 matches at 7 bases. Germline V gene lookup returns CDR1 MNHEY and CDR2 SMNVEV (reference sequence). Trimming removed 5 bases from V and 2 bases from J; junction bases left unmatched: 12. The CDR3 is 16 amino acids. This chain's CDR3 is CASSPARSGAPYEQYF. CDR3 nucleotides: TGTGCCAGCAGTCCGGCGAGGAGCGGGGCCCCCTACGAGCAGTACTTC.

In DNA, the CDR3 is TGTGCCAGCTCACCAGGGCAGGGGGTTGGCTATGGCTACACCTTC. Encoded protein: CASSPGQGVGYGYTF. The chain couples TRBV18 to TRBJ1-2; 7 bases match TRBD1. Germline values: CDR1 KGHSH, CDR2 LQKENI. J lost 4 bases, V lost 2 bases, and 7 bases had no gene match. The CDR3 loop spans 15 amino acids.

With regard to this clone: The sample holds other DNA sequences that translate to the same CDR3. The gene calls are TRBV9 and TRBJ2-3; D remains unclear. The CDR3 sequence is 13 residues long. Germline values: CDR1 SGDLS, CDR2 YYNGEE. The V gene lost 0 bases and the J gene lost 1 base, with 3 bases spanning the gap. The CDR3 DNA reads TGTGCCAGCAGCGTAGTTGGCACAGATACGCAGTATTTT. Protein sequence: CASSVVGTDTQYF.

The rearrangement uses TRBV5-1 and TRBJ2-2; a possible D gene is TRBD1 (6 bases). This CDR3 has 16 residues. Germline lookup yields CDR1 SGHRS and CDR2 YFSETQ. V was cut by 0 bases and J by 4 bases, with 13 bases left in between. The CDR3 loop is CASSLVSGDGTGELFF. The CDR3 nucleotides read TGCGCCAGCAGCTTGGTCTCAGGGGACGGCACCGGGGAGCTGTTTTTT.

The chain carries TRBV5-4 and TRBJ2-3; 9 positions match TRBD2. CDR1 is SGHNT, CDR2 YYREEE, per germline (reference sequence). The CDR3 is 17 residues long. J gave up 2 bases and V 2 bases, and 9 bases lay outside the gene matches. Here the CDR3 reads CASSLTALAGNTDTQYF. CDR3 DNA: TGTGCCAGCAGCTTAACGGCCCTAGCGGGAAACACAGATACGCAGTATTTT.

This chain uses TRBV5-1 with TRBJ1-1, with TRBD1 matching over 7 bases. Germline-derived CDR1 and CDR2 are SGHRS and YFSETQ. The CDR3 is made up of 14 amino acids. V shed 0 bases, J shed 9 bases, and the junction held 8 bases outside the gene matches. CDR3 amino acids: CASSLAYRGGQAFF. For the CDR3, the DNA is TGCGCCAGCAGCTTGGCCTACAGGGGCGGCCAAGCTTTCTTT.

This chain joins TRBV5-1 and TRBJ2-3; perhaps D is TRBD1 or TRBD2 (5 bases each). CDR1 SGHRS and CDR2 YFSETQ come from the germline V gene. The CDR3 contains 13 residues. Trimming cost V 4 bases and J 3 bases, with 9 bases left between them. Here the CDR3 reads CASSGDLTDTQYF. In DNA form, the CDR3 reads TGCGCCAGCAGCGGGGACCTTACAGATACGCAGTATTTT.

This clone is a singleton in its sample. V usage is TRBV19 and J usage is TRBJ2-7; 7 bases agree with TRBD1. Germline V gene sequence: CDR1 LNHDA, CDR2 SQIVND (reference sequence). CDR3 length: 14 amino acids. V dropped 6 bases and J dropped 0; count of bases not matched to a gene: 5. This CDR3 reads CASRLTGTSYEQYF. Here the CDR3 DNA reads TGTGCCAGTAGATTGACAGGGACCTCCTACGAGCAGTACTTC.

This chain connects TRBV25-1 to TRBJ2-1; the match to TRBD1 covers 8 bases. Germline V gene sequence: CDR1 MGHDK, CDR2 SYGVNS. This CDR3 region has 15 residues. J was trimmed by 6 bases and V by 1 base; bases with no gene match: 5. CDR3 residues: CASSEWETGANEQFF. The DNA of the CDR3 is TGTGCCAGCAGTGAATGGGAGACAGGGGCCAATGAGCAGTTCTTC.

This chain links TRBV28 with TRBJ1-4; perhaps TRBD1 as D (6 bases). Germline CDR1 is MDHEN and CDR2 is SYDVKM. This CDR3 is 14 amino acids long. V was shortened by 2 bases and J by 5 bases, with 9 bases between the two germline ends. The CDR3 region is CASSLRTVNEKLFF. The CDR3 DNA is TGTGCCAGCAGTTTAAGGACAGTGAATGAAAAACTGTTTTTT.

This clone showed up just once. The chain employs TRBV11-2 and TRBJ2-5; 8 nucleotides line up with TRBD1. CDR3 length: 16 residues. The germline V gene has CDR1 SGHAT and CDR2 FQNNGV. V lost 2 bases to trimming and J lost 3 bases; unmatched junction nucleotides: 8. CDR3 DNA sequence: TGTGCCAGCAGCTTATCGGATAGGACAGGGAAAGAGACCCAGTACTTC. It is translated as CASSLSDRTGKETQYF.

The chain combines TRBV19 with TRBJ1-2; D perhaps matches TRBD1 (6 bases). The CDR3 runs 14 residues. Trimming left V 6 bases short and J 4 bases short, with 15 bases between. Germline V CDR1 and CDR2: LNHDA, SQIVND (reference sequence). The CDR3 nucleotides are TGTGCCAGTAGCGGGGGCGGAACCCTCTATGGCTACACCTTC. Its protein product is CASSGGGTLYGYTF.

The rearrangement uses TRBV28 and TRBJ1-2; D is ambiguous. Trimming shortened V by 3 bases and J by 2 bases, and 7 bases separated the two germline ends. Germline V lookup: CDR1 MDHEN, CDR2 SYDVKM. This CDR3 has 13 residues. The CDR3 DNA sequence: TGTGCCAGCAGTTTGCCGGAGAACTATGGCTACACCTTC. It codes for CASSLPENYGYTF.